This entry features one T cell receptor (beta chain) sequence. Germline CDR1 and CDR2: MNHEY and SVGAGI. The CDR3 loop spans 14 amino acids. The V and J ends lost 4 bases and 7 bases, in that order; junction bases with no gene match: 5. This record comes from a study of blood T cell repertoires in COVID-19. Study information: There were acute and convalescent COVID-19 samples, and they came from the United States, Italy and Spain.

Clones were read by immunoSEQ multiplex PCR, and TCRdb kept only the in-frame ones, dropping some. The sample holds a few hundred thousand clones, about 85% seen once. Sample: peripheral blood. The chain combines TRBV6-5 with TRBJ1-4, with 8 bases lining up with TRBD1. The source of this sequence is a young man who had recovered from COVID-19. As DNA, the CDR3 is TGTGCCAGCAGTTTCGGACAGGGTGGTGAAAAACTGTTTTTT. It is translated as CASSFGQGGEKLFF.